The sequence of this TCR beta chain was determined in a study of response to subunit inactivated influenza vaccine. Germline CDR1 reads SEHNR; CDR2 reads FQNEAQ (reference sequence). Trimming took 6 bases from V and 4 from J; bases not matched to a gene: 4. This CDR3 spans 13 amino acids. This clonotype was picked up a small number of times. Its antigen is undetermined. Study-wide results and limits: Authors suggested each seasonal flu vaccination may recruit only limited numbers of new T cells.

Each CDR3 protein is one row after TCRdb ran MiXCR on the RT-PCR reads. The repertoire holds approximately 250,000 distinct CDR3 sequences, with 9% to 15% as singletons. This TCR derives from a man over 45 who received an inactivated influenza vaccine. J is TRBJ1-2 and V is TRBV7-9; 8 positions match TRBD1. The sample here was non-naive T cells sorted from PBMCs, taken less than 15 days before vaccination. The CDR3 DNA is TGTGCCAGCAGTCAACAGGGGGGCTATGGCTACACCTTC. This translates into CASSQQGGYGYTF.